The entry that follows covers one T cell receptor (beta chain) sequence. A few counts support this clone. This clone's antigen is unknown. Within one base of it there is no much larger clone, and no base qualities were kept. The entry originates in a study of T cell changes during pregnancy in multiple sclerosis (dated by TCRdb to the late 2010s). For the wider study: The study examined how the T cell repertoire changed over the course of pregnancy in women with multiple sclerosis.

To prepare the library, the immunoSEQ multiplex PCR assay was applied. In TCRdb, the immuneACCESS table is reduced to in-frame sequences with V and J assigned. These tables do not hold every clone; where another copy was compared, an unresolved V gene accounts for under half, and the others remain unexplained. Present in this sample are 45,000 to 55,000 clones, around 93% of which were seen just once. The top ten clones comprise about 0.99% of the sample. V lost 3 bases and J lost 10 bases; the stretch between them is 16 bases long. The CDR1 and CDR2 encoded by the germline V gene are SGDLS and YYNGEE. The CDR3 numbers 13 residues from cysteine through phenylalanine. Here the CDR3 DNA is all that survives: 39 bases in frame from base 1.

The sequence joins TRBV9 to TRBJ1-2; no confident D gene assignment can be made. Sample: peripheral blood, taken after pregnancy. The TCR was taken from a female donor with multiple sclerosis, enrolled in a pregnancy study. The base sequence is TGTGCCAGCAGCGGAACTCTAAACGGGAACTACACCTTC. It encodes CASSGTLNGNYTF.